The 5 T cell receptor beta chains listed next were all sequenced from one sample in a study of T cells in Graves' hyperthyroidism and ophthalmopathy. There were TCR beta CDR3 regions amplified from RNA transcripts. Using the HTBI primer set, a first-round RT-PCR was run on the TCR CDR3. From the multiplex PCR reads, TCRdb called clonotypes with MiXCR, one entry per CDR3 protein. The sample gives roughly 700,000 distinct CDR3 sequences, roughly a third of which show up once; roughly 30% is in the top ten. Material for sequencing was blood. Receptors were obtained from a woman aged 40 to 55 with Graves' hyperthyroidism.

This clonotype came up many times. The genes are TRBV7-9 and TRBJ1-6; D perhaps matches TRBD1 (6 bases). Trimming removed 6 bases at V and 8 bases at J, with 14 bases between. The CDR3 sequence is 14 residues long. Germline V gene sequence: CDR1 SEHNR, CDR2 FQNEAQ (reference sequence). The CDR3 DNA reads TGTGCCAGCAGTCGGGCCAGGGGTGATTCACCCCTCCACTTT. This sequence encodes CASSRARGDSPLHF.

The J gene is TRBJ1-2, the V gene TRBV12-3 or TRBV12-4; D possibly corresponds to TRBD1 (6 bases). The CDR3 consists of 14 residues. With 0 bases removed from V and 8 bases from J, the gap between germline ends came to 13 bases. CDR3 loop: CASSLAGRGNGYTF. As DNA, the CDR3 is TGTGCCAGCAGTTTAGCCGGCAGGGGAAACGGCTACACCTTC.

The chain carries TRBV7-6 and TRBJ2-7; D tentatively reads TRBD1 or TRBD2 (6 bases each). V shed 5 bases and J shed 7 bases, with 18 bases lying between them. This CDR3 is 14 amino acids long. The germline V gene has CDR1 SGHVS and CDR2 FNYEAQ. This CDR3 reads CASSPRGTLREQYF. The CDR3 bases are TGTGCCAGCAGCCCCCGGGGGACATTGAGGGAGCAGTACTTC.

V gene TRBV9 combines with J gene TRBJ1-5; a weak D match, TRBD1 (6 bases). V shed 5 bases and J shed 6 bases, with 15 bases lying between them. This CDR3 is built from 14 residues. Germline V gene lookup returns CDR1 SGDLS and CDR2 YYNGEE. This CDR3 is CASSSQGLGQPQHF. The CDR3 bases are TGTGCCAGCAGTTCCCAGGGGCTGGGTCAGCCCCAGCATTTT.

The chain has TRBV10-1 and TRBJ2-3; D possibly matches TRBD1 or TRBD2 (5 bases each). Deletions cut 3 bases from V and 4 bases from J, with 11 bases between. This CDR3 has 14 residues. Germline CDR1 and CDR2: WNHNN and SYGVQD (reference sequence). CDR3 protein: CASSDAQGADTQYF. The CDR3 bases are TGCGCCAGCAGTGATGCTCAGGGAGCAGATACGCAGTATTTT.